This T cell receptor (beta chain) was sequenced for a study of early T cells in non-severe SARS-CoV-2 infection. Study-wide results and caveats: VDJdb matching favored anti-spike CD8 responses, missing private and CD4 specificities.

Tagging with unique molecular identifiers was applied to individual cDNA molecules. TCRdb reprocessed the 5' RACE reads via MiXCR and lists one record per CDR3 protein. The sample consists of tens of thousands of distinct CDR3 sequences, about 17% of them appearing once. This clonotype turned up a few times. What it recognizes is unknown. Germline V gene lookup returns CDR1 MNHEY and CDR2 SMNVEV (reference sequence). The length of the CDR3 is 13 residues. The V and J ends lost 5 bases and 0 bases respectively, with 5 bases between them. This chain connects TRBV27 to TRBJ1-3; no reliable D call. The sequence was obtained from an adult who was a healthcare worker with PCR-confirmed SARS-CoV-2 infection or an uninfected control (not recorded which). The starting material was whole blood, obtained at baseline. The CDR3 reads CASSGHSGNTIYF. Written as DNA, the CDR3 is TGTGCCAGCAGTGGCCACTCTGGAAACACCATATATTTT.